This T cell receptor beta chain came from a study of blood T cell repertoires in COVID-19. About the study: In each case, the material was cDNA or gDNA derived from T cells, B-cell-depleted T cells, or PBMCs.

This CDR3 spans 14 amino acids. Germline CDR1 and CDR2: MNHEY and SVGAGI. The V segment lost 6 bases and the J segment 3 bases; nucleotides outside the gene matches: 6. Profiled with immunoSEQ multiplex PCR; TCRdb holds only in-frame clones, not every one. Found here are roughly 40,000 clones, roughly 85% of them singletons; the top ten hold approximately 9.1%. The source is a human donor in a cohort sampled during active COVID-19. V usage is TRBV6-5 and J usage is TRBJ1-1, with TRBD1 identical over 8 bases. Input material: peripheral blood. The CDR3 DNA follows: TGTGCCAGCAGGACAGGGGACGTGGACACTGAAGCTTTCTTT. Amino acids: CASRTGDVDTEAFF.